This T cell receptor (beta chain) was identified during a study of T cell responses to AZD1222 COVID-19 vaccine. V was pared by 1 base and J by 4 bases, with 13 bases between. Germline loops: CDR1 MGHRA, CDR2 YSYEKL. The CDR3 is 15 amino acids. The assay was immunoSEQ multiplex PCR, and TCRdb's table has in-frame clones only and misses some. The data show about 99,000 clones, 93% seen once. The sequence derives from an adult in good health. Sequences were derived from peripheral blood, sampled on day 0 of AZD1222 vaccination. The chain couples TRBV4-1 to TRBJ1-1; weak D call: TRBD1 (5 bases). The CDR3 spells CASSQVGGLGTEAFF. The DNA for the CDR3 is TGCGCCAGCAGCCAAGTTGGGGGTTTGGGCACTGAAGCTTTCTTT.